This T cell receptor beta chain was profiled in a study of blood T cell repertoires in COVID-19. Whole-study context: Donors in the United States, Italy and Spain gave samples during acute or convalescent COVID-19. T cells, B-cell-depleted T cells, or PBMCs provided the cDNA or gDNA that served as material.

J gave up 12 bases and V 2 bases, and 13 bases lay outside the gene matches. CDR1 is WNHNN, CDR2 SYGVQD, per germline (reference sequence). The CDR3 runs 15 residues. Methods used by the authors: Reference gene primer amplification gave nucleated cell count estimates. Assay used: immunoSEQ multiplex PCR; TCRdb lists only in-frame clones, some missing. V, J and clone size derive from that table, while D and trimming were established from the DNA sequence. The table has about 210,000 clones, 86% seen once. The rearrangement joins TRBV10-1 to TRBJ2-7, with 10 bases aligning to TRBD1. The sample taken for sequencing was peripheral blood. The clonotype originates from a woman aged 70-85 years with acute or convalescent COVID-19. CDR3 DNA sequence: TGCGCCAGCAGTGAGAGTTGGAGGACAGGGGGAATACTGTACTTC. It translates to CASSESWRTGGILYF.